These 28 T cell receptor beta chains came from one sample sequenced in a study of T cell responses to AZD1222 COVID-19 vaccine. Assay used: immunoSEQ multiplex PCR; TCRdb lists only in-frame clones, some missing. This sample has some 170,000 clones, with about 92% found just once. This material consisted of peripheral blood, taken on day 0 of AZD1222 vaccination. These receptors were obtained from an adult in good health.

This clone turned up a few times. The CDR3 region has the DNA TGTGCCAGCAGTCTGGGGGCGACAGTCCCCGTAGTGGACGAGCAGTACTTC. This codes for CASSLGATVPVVDEQYF. The chain has TRBV27 and TRBJ2-7; possible D gene TRBD1, 6 bases. Trimming removed 5 bases at V and 5 bases at J, with 25 bases between. From germline, CDR1 is MNHEY and CDR2 SMNVEV (reference sequence). CDR3 length: 17 residues.

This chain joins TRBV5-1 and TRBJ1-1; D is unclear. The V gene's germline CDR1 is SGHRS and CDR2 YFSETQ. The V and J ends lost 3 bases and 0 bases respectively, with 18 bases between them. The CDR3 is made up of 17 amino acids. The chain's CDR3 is CASSSPPYSELNTEAFF. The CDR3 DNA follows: TGCGCCAGCAGCTCCCCCCCATATTCTGAGTTGAACACTGAAGCTTTCTTT.

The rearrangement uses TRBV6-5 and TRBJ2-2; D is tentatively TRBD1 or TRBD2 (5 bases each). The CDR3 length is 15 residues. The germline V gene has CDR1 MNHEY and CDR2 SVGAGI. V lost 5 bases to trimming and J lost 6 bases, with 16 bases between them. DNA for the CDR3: TGTGCCAGCAGTCATCTCGGGGCAGGTGCCGGGGAGCTGTTTTTT. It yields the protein CASSHLGAGAGELFF.

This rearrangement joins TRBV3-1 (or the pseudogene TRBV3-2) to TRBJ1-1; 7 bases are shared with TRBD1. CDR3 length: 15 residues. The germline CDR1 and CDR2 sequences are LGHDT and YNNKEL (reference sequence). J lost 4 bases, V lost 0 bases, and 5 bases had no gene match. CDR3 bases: TGTGCCAGCAGCCAAGAAAGGAACAGGGGCACTGAAGCTTTCTTT. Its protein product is CASSQERNRGTEAFF.

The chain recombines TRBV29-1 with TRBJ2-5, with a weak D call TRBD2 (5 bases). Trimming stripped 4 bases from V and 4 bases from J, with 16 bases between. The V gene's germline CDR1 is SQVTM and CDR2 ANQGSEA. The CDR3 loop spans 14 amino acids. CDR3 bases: TGCAGCGTTGGGATGAGACTAAGCACAGAGACCCAGTACTTC. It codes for CSVGMRLSTETQYF.

The DNA of the CDR3 is TGTGCCAGTAGCTTGGGACAGGGGGGGCAAGAGACCCAGTACTTC. Amino acids: CASSLGQGGQETQYF. The V gene is TRBV19, the J gene TRBJ2-5; 11 nucleotides match TRBD1. J gave up 2 bases and V 6 bases, and 5 bases lay outside the gene matches. CDR3 length: 15 amino acids. CDR1 LNHDA and CDR2 SQIVND come from the germline V gene (reference sequence).

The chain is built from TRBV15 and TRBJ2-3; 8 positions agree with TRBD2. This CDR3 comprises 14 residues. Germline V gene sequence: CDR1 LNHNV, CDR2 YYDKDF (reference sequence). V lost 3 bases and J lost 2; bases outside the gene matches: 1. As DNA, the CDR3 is TGTGCCACCAGCAGTAGCGGGGACACAGATACGCAGTATTTT. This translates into CATSSSGDTDTQYF.

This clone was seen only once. The CDR3 region has the DNA TGTGCCAGCAGTTTAGGCGAGGGCGCTGAAGCTTTCTTT. Amino acid sequence: CASSLGEGAEAFF. This chain joins TRBV12-3 or TRBV12-4 and TRBJ1-1, with no clear D. V dropped 1 base and J dropped 6 bases, with 9 bases sitting between them. This CDR3 has 13 amino acids.

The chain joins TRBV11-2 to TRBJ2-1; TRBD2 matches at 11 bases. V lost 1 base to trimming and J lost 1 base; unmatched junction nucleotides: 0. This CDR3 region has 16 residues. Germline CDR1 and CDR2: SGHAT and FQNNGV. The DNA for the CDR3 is TGTGCCAGCAGCTTAGTAGCGGGAGGGTCCTACAATGAGCAGTTCTTC. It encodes CASSLVAGGSYNEQFF.

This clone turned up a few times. Written as DNA, the CDR3 is TGTGCCAGCAGTTACAGGGACACCGGGGAGCTGTTTTTT. Protein product: CASSYRDTGELFF. V gene TRBV6-6 combines with J gene TRBJ2-2; D gene uncertain. The CDR3 is 13 residues long. V was trimmed by 2 bases and J by 3 bases, leaving 4 bases between them. Germline V gives CDR1 MNHNY, CDR2 SVGAGI (reference sequence).

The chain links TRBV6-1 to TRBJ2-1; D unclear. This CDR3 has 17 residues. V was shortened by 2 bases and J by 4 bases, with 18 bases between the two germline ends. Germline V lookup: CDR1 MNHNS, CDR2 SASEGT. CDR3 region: CASSEFGVLPNYNEQFF. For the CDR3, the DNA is TGTGCCAGCAGTGAATTTGGGGTCCTCCCAAATTACAATGAGCAGTTCTTC.

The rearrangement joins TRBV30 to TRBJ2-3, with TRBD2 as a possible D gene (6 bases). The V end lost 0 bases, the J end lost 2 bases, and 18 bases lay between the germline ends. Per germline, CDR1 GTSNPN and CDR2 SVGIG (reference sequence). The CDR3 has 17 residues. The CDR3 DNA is TGTGCCTGGAGTGTGGGCGGAGTAGGAGGGTACACAGATACGCAGTATTTT. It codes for CAWSVGGVGGYTDTQYF.

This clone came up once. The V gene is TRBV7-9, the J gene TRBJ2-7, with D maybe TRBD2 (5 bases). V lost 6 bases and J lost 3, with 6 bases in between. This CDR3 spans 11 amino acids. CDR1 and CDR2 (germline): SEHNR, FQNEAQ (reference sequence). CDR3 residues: CASSRGYEQYF. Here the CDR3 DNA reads TGTGCCAGCAGTCGGGGCTACGAGCAGTACTTC. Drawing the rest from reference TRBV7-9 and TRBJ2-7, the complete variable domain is DTGVSQNPRHKITKRGQNVTFRCDPISEHNRLYWYRQTLGQGPEFLTYFQNEAQLEKSRLLSDRFSAERPKGSFSTLEIQRTEQGDSAMYLCASSRGYEQYFGPGTRLTVT.

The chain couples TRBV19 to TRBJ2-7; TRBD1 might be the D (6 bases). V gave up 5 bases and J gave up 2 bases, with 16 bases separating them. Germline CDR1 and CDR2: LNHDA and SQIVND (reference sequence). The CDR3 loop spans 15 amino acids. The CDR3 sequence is CASSPWPGEAYEQYF. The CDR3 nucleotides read TGTGCCAGTAGTCCGTGGCCAGGGGAAGCCTACGAGCAGTACTTC.

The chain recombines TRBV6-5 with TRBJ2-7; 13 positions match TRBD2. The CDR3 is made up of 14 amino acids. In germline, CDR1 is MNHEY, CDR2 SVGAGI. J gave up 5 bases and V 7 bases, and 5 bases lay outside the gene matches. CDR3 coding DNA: TGTGCCAGCACCTCCGGACTAGCGGGAGACGAGCAGTACTTC. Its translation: CASTSGLAGDEQYF.

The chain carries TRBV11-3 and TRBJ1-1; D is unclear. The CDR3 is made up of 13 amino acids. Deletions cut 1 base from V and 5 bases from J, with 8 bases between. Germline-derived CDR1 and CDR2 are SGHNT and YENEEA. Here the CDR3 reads CASSLVPQTEAFF. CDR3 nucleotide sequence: TGTGCCAGCAGCTTAGTCCCGCAGACTGAAGCTTTCTTT.

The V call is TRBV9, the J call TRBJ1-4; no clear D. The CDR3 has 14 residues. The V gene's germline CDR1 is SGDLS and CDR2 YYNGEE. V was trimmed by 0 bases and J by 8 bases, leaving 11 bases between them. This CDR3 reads CASSVEARREKLFF. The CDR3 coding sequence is TGTGCCAGCAGCGTAGAGGCCAGGCGGGAAAAACTGTTTTTT.

CDR3 sequence reads: CAHYEGARGYTF. The CDR3 bases are TGTGCCCACTATGAGGGCGCGAGGGGCTACACCTTC. This chain uses TRBV28 with TRBJ1-2; D is unresolved. V lost 11 bases to trimming and J lost 8 bases, with 18 bases between them. The CDR3 is 12 residues long. CDR1 and CDR2 (germline): MDHEN, SYDVKM.

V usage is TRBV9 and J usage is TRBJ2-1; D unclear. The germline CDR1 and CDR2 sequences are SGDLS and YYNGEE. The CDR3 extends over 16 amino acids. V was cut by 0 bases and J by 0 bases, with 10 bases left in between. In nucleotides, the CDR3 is TGTGCCAGCAGCGTAGGTGGGTGGAGCTCCTACAATGAGCAGTTCTTC. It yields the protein CASSVGGWSSYNEQFF.

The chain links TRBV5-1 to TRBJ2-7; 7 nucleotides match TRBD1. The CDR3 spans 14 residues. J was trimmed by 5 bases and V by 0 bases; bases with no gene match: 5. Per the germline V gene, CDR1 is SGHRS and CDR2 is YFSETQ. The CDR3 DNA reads TGCGCCAGCAGCTTGGGACAGGGCACTCACGAGCAGTACTTC. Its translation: CASSLGQGTHEQYF.

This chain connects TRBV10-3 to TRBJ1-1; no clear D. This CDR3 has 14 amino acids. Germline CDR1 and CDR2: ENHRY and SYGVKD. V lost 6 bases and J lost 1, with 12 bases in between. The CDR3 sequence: CAIRVSRANTEAFF. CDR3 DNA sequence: TGTGCCATCAGGGTAAGCCGGGCGAACACTGAAGCTTTCTTT.

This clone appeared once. The CDR3 DNA reads as TGTGCCAGCAGTTACGATGGGTTAGGTGAAAAACTGTTTTTT. This encodes CASSYDGLGEKLFF. V gene TRBV6-6 combines with J gene TRBJ1-4; D gene uncertain. The V end was cut by 2 bases, the J end by 7 bases, with 11 bases between. Germline loops: CDR1 MNHNY, CDR2 SVGAGI (reference sequence). This CDR3 spans 14 amino acids.

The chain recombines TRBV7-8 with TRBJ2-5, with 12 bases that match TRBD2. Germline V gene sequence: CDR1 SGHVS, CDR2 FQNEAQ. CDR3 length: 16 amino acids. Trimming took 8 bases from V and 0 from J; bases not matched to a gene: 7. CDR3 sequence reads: CASRGLAGGYQETQYF. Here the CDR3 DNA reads TGTGCCAGCCGAGGGCTAGCGGGAGGGTACCAAGAGACCCAGTACTTC.

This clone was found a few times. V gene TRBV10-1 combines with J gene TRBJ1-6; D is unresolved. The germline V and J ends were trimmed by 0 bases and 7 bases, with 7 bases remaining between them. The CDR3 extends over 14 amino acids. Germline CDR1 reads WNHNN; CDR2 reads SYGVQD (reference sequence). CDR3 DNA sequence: TGCGCCAGCAGTGAGTCCCCAGGAAATTCACCCCTCCACTTT. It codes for CASSESPGNSPLHF.

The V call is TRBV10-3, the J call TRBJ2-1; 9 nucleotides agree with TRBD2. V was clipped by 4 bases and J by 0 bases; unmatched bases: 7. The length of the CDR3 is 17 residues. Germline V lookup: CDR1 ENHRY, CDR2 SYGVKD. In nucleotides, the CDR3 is TGTGCCATCAGTGTGACTAGCGGTGCGAGCTCCTACAATGAGCAGTTCTTC. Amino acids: CAISVTSGASSYNEQFF.

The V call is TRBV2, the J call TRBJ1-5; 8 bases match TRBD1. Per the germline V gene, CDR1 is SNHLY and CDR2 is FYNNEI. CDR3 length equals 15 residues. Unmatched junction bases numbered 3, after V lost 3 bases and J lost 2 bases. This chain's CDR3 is CASSDLTGGNQPQHF. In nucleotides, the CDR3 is TGTGCCAGCAGTGACCTGACAGGGGGCAATCAGCCCCAGCATTTT. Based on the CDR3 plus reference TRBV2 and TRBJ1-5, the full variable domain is EPEVTQTPSHQVTQMGQEVILRCVPISNHLYFYWYRQILGQKVEFLVSFYNNEISEKSEIFDDQFSVERPDGSNFTLKIRSTKLEDSAMYFCASSDLTGGNQPQHFGDGTRLSIL.

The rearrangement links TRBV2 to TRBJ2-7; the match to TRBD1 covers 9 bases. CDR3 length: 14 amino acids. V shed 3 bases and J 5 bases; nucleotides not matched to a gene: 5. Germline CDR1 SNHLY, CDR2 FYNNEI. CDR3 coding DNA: TGTGCCAGCAGTGACCGACAGGGGGGCCACGAGCAGTACTTC. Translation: CASSDRQGGHEQYF.

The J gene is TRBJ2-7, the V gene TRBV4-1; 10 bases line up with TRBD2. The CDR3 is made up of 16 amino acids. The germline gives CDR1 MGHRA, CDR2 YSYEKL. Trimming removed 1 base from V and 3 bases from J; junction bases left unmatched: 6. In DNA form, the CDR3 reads TGCGCCAGCAGCCAAGGAACTAGCGGGGTTGGCTACGAGCAGTACTTC. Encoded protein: CASSQGTSGVGYEQYF.